Listed below are T cell receptor beta chains from one sample, sequenced in a study of blood T cell repertoires in COVID-19. The table came from immunoSEQ multiplex PCR; TCRdb's copy has only in-frame clones and leaves some out. The sample lists roughly 150,000 clones, more than 65% occurring once. Input material: peripheral blood. These receptors came from a man aged 70-80 years with active or convalescent COVID-19. Both conserved end residues are part of each CDR3. A D gene is named only where the DNA matches it firmly. The listing skips clone size in some rows; elsewhere it reads once, few, many or a size class.

V: TRBV6-5; J: TRBJ2-2; D: TRBD1; size: .; DNA: TGTGCCAGCAGCGTTGGGACAGCGAACACCGGGGAGCTGTTTTTT; CDR3: CASSVGTANTGELFF
V: TRBV7-9; J: TRBJ1-5; D: TRBD1; size: few; DNA: TGTGCCAGCAGCTTAGGCGGGACAGCACAGCCCCAGCATTTT; CDR3: CASSLGGTAQPQHF
V: TRBV7-2; J: TRBJ2-2; D: TRBD2; size: .; DNA: TGTGCCAGCAGCTGGAGCGGGAGGGCCCCCGGGGAGCTGTTTTTT; CDR3: CASSWSGRAPGELFF
V: TRBV11-2; J: TRBJ2-1; D: TRBD2; size: .; DNA: TGTGCCAGCAGCTCGCCCAAAAGCGGGGGGGCCTGGGAGCAGTTCTTC; CDR3: CASSSPKSGGAWEQFF
V: TRBV5-4; J: TRBJ1-1; D: TRBD1; size: .; DNA: TGTGCCAGCAGCCCCAACAGGGGATTAAACACTGAAGCTTTCTTT; CDR3: CASSPNRGLNTEAFF
V: TRBV7-9; J: TRBJ2-7; D: TRBD1; size: .; DNA: TGTGCCAGCAGCCCGGGGGACAGGGGGCGCGAGCAGTACTTC; CDR3: CASSPGDRGREQYF
V: TRBV4-3; J: TRBJ1-1; D: .; size: .; DNA: TGCGCCAGCAGCCAAGAGAATAACATGAACACTGAAGCTTTCTTT; CDR3: CASSQENNMNTEAFF
V: TRBV5-1; J: TRBJ2-1; D: .; size: .; DNA: TGCGCCAGCAGCTTCACAGGACAGCTTACCTACAATGAGCAGTTCTTC; CDR3: CASSFTGQLTYNEQFF
V: TRBV7-2; J: TRBJ2-1; D: .; size: .; DNA: TGTGCCAGCAGCGAGACAGTGATCTCCTACAATGAGCAGTTCTTC; CDR3: CASSETVISYNEQFF
V: TRBV18; J: TRBJ2-7; D: TRBD1; size: .; DNA: TGTGCCAGCTCCTACGGGACAGGGTCCTCCTACGAGCAGTACTTC; CDR3: CASSYGTGSSYEQYF
V: TRBV5-1; J: TRBJ2-2; D: .; size: .; DNA: TGCGCCAGCAGCTTGGTCCCAGCGGGTACGAACACCGGGGAGCTGTTTTTT; CDR3: CASSLVPAGTNTGELFF
V: TRBV5-4; J: TRBJ2-5; D: TRBD1; size: .; DNA: TGTGCCAGCAGCTTGAAGTGGACAGGGATAGAGACCCAGTACTTC; CDR3: CASSLKWTGIETQYF
V: TRBV5-1; J: TRBJ2-3; D: .; size: .; DNA: TGCGCCAGCAGCTTGGGCCAGGGGCCTCTGGTAGATACGCAGTATTTT; CDR3: CASSLGQGPLVDTQYF
V: TRBV13; J: TRBJ1-6; D: .; size: .; DNA: TGTGCCAGCAGCTTAGCTCGGGGATCACCCCTCCACTTT; CDR3: CASSLARGSPLHF
V: TRBV14; J: TRBJ1-1; D: .; size: few; DNA: TGTGCCAGCAGCCAAGATCGGGGACACCTGAACACTGAAGCTTTCTTT; CDR3: CASSQDRGHLNTEAFF
V: TRBV20-1; J: TRBJ1-5; D: .; size: .; DNA: TGCAGTGCAGCCGGGGATCAGCCCCAGCATTTT; CDR3: CSAAGDQPQHF
V: TRBV29-1; J: TRBJ2-7; D: .; size: .; DNA: TGCAGCGTTGAAGAGACCAGGGGCGCCTACGAGCAGTACTTC; CDR3: CSVEETRGAYEQYF
V: TRBV19; J: TRBJ1-5; D: .; size: once; DNA: TGTGCCAGTAGTGCCCGGGAGGGGGAGAGATGGCCCCAGCATTTT; CDR3: CASSAREGERWPQHF
V: TRBV6-5; J: TRBJ1-2; D: .; size: .; DNA: TGTGCCATCCACGCCACCGGGACTAACTATGGCTACACCTTC; CDR3: CAIHATGTNYGYTF
V: TRBV4-3; J: TRBJ2-5; D: .; size: .; DNA: TGCGCCAGCAGCCAAGGGCTGGGACTCCTCCAAGAGACCCAGTACTTC; CDR3: CASSQGLGLLQETQYF
V: TRBV4-1; J: TRBJ2-3; D: .; size: .; DNA: TGCGCCAGCAGCCATATAGTTCGGGCAGGGATCACAGATACGCAGTATTTT; CDR3: CASSHIVRAGITDTQYF
V: TRBV30; J: TRBJ1-2; D: .; size: .; DNA: TGTGCCTGGAGTCCGGGTCCTAACTATGGCTACACCTTC; CDR3: CAWSPGPNYGYTF
V: TRBV18; J: TRBJ1-6; D: TRBD1; size: once; DNA: TGTGCCAGCTCGAGACCGGGACAGTCCAATTCACCCCTCCACTTT; CDR3: CASSRPGQSNSPLHF
V: TRBV7-8; J: TRBJ2-7; D: .; size: few; DNA: TGTGCCAGCACAGGGGTCCCCTACGAGCAGTACTTC; CDR3: CASTGVPYEQYF
V: TRBV7-9; J: TRBJ2-2; D: TRBD2; size: .; DNA: TGTGCCAGCAGCTTCGTCGTTAGCGGGAAGGCTGGGGAGCTGTTTTTT; CDR3: CASSFVVSGKAGELFF
V: TRBV4-3; J: TRBJ2-1; D: .; size: .; DNA: TGCGCCAGCAGCCAAATACTGAGCTCCTACAATGAGCAGTTCTTC; CDR3: CASSQILSSYNEQFF
V: TRBV7-2; J: TRBJ2-7; D: .; size: .; DNA: TGTGCCAGCAGCTTCCTACAGGGAGACGAGCAGTACTTC; CDR3: CASSFLQGDEQYF
V: TRBV5-5; J: TRBJ2-1; D: TRBD2; size: .; DNA: TGTGCCAGCAGCTTGGTGGGGACTAGCGGTACGTACAATGAGCAGTTCTTC; CDR3: CASSLVGTSGTYNEQFF
V: TRBV6-1; J: TRBJ2-1; D: TRBD1; size: once; DNA: TGTGCCAGCAGTGAAGTGTACAGGGGCGATGAGCAGTTCTTC; CDR3: CASSEVYRGDEQFF
V: TRBV7-2; J: TRBJ2-1; D: TRBD2; size: .; DNA: TGTGCCAGCAGCTTAGCAGCGGGAGGGCCCAATGAGCAGTTCTTC; CDR3: CASSLAAGGPNEQFF
V: TRBV3-1/TRBV3-2; J: TRBJ2-5; D: .; size: .; DNA: TGTGCCAGCAGCCAAAGGGGCACGGAGACCCAGTACTTC; CDR3: CASSQRGTETQYF
V: TRBV7-2; J: TRBJ2-1; D: TRBD2; size: once; DNA: TGTGCCAGCAGCCCCAGTAGCGGGAGCAATGAGCAGTTCTTC; CDR3: CASSPSSGSNEQFF
V: TRBV24-1; J: TRBJ2-5; D: TRBD1; size: .; DNA: TGTGCCACCAGTGATTGGCGGACAGGGAAGATGGTGGAGACCCAGTACTTC; CDR3: CATSDWRTGKMVETQYF
V: TRBV19; J: TRBJ2-3; D: TRBD1; size: .; DNA: TGTGCCAGTAGCCGAGGGACAGGTCTAACAGATACGCAGTATTTT; CDR3: CASSRGTGLTDTQYF
V: TRBV2; J: TRBJ1-1; D: .; size: .; DNA: TGTGCCAGCAGTAAGGGAGTAGGAACTGAAGCTTTCTTT; CDR3: CASSKGVGTEAFF
V: TRBV3-1/TRBV3-2; J: TRBJ1-1; D: TRBD1; size: once; DNA: TGTGCCAGCAGCCAACGACAGGGTGGTGGCACTGAAGCTTTCTTT; CDR3: CASSQRQGGGTEAFF
V: TRBV30; J: TRBJ2-5; D: .; size: .; DNA: TGTGCCTGGAGTGTAGGGTTGGGACAACAAGAGACCCAGTACTTC; CDR3: CAWSVGLGQQETQYF
V: TRBV5-1; J: TRBJ2-3; D: .; size: .; DNA: TGCGCCAGCAGCTTGGTACAGGCGGACACAGATACGCAGTATTTT; CDR3: CASSLVQADTDTQYF
V: TRBV10-3; J: TRBJ2-3; D: .; size: .; DNA: TGTGCCATCAGTGAGTCGAAAAATACTGATACGCAGTATTTT; CDR3: CAISESKNTDTQYF
V: TRBV5-1; J: TRBJ2-2; D: .; size: .; DNA: TGCGCCAGCAGCTTGGTGTCAGGGCAAACCGGGGAGCTGTTTTTT; CDR3: CASSLVSGQTGELFF
V: TRBV28; J: TRBJ1-5; D: .; size: .; DNA: TGTGCCAGCAGTCCAGGGGTTTGGGGCAATCAGCCCCAGCATTTT; CDR3: CASSPGVWGNQPQHF
V: TRBV5-5; J: TRBJ1-1; D: .; size: .; DNA: TGTGCCAGCAGCTTGACAGGGCTGAGCACTGAAGCTTTCTTT; CDR3: CASSLTGLSTEAFF
V: TRBV5-6; J: TRBJ2-1; D: .; size: .; DNA: TGTGCCAGCAGCCCCTTAGAGAAAGGAGGGGTGAATGAGCAGTTCTTC; CDR3: CASSPLEKGGVNEQFF
V: TRBV29-1; J: TRBJ1-3; D: .; size: .; DNA: TGCAGCGTTGACTCCCCTGCGGGGTCTGGAAACACCATATATTTT; CDR3: CSVDSPAGSGNTIYF
V: TRBV18; J: TRBJ1-5; D: .; size: .; DNA: TGTGCCAGCTCGATTGACAGGAATAGCAATCAGCCCCAGCATTTT; CDR3: CASSIDRNSNQPQHF
V: TRBV18; J: TRBJ1-1; D: .; size: .; DNA: TGTGCCAGCTCACCGTCCGGAGGCCGGGCTGAAGCTTTCTTT; CDR3: CASSPSGGRAEAFF
V: TRBV15; J: TRBJ1-1; D: .; size: .; DNA: TGTGCCACCAGCAGAGAGAGTTGGGGGGCTGAAGCTTTCTTT; CDR3: CATSRESWGAEAFF
V: TRBV7-2; J: TRBJ1-2; D: TRBD1; size: .; DNA: TGTGCCAGCAGCCTAAACAGGGGGCGAGGAGGCTACACCTTC; CDR3: CASSLNRGRGGYTF
V: TRBV7-6; J: TRBJ2-5; D: TRBD2; size: .; DNA: TGTGCCAGCAGCCCCGCGCTGCTAGCGGGAGGAGCGTCCCAGTACTTC; CDR3: CASSPALLAGGASQYF
V: TRBV7-2; J: TRBJ2-3; D: TRBD2; size: once; DNA: TGTGCCAGCAGCTTAGCGTGGGGGGGTAGCGGCACAGATACGCAGTATTTT; CDR3: CASSLAWGGSGTDTQYF
V: TRBV2; J: TRBJ2-7; D: TRBD2; size: .; DNA: TGTGCCAGCGAAAGAGAAAGACTAGCGGGCTACGAGCAGTACTTC; CDR3: CASERERLAGYEQYF
V: TRBV29-1; J: TRBJ2-3; D: TRBD1; size: .; DNA: TGCAGCGTTGAACGTGGGACAGGGTCAGATACGCAGTATTTT; CDR3: CSVERGTGSDTQYF
V: TRBV5-1; J: TRBJ1-1; D: TRBD1; size: .; DNA: TGCGCCAGCAGCCTAAAAGGGGGACAGGGAAAGAGTAGCACTGAAGCTTTCTTT; CDR3: CASSLKGGQGKSSTEAFF
V: TRBV5-1; J: TRBJ2-2; D: TRBD1; size: few; DNA: TGCGCCAGCAGCTTGGCGTCGGGACAGGGGGCTATAGACACCGGGGAGCTGTTTTTT; CDR3: CASSLASGQGAIDTGELFF
V: TRBV28; J: TRBJ1-6; D: TRBD1; size: .; DNA: TGTGCCAGCAGAAGGACAGGGATCGGGACACCCCTCCACTTT; CDR3: CASRRTGIGTPLHF
V: TRBV7-9; J: TRBJ2-5; D: .; size: .; DNA: TGTGCCAGCAGCTTAAGCGTCCCCGGAGAGACCCAGTACTTC; CDR3: CASSLSVPGETQYF
V: TRBV7-2; J: TRBJ1-3; D: TRBD1; size: .; DNA: TGTGCCAGCAGCCCCCCCCGGGCAGGGGGATCGGGAAACACCATATATTTT; CDR3: CASSPPRAGGSGNTIYF
V: TRBV19; J: TRBJ2-3; D: TRBD1; size: .; DNA: TGTGCCAGTAGCCTGGGACAGAGCTACGATACGCAGTATTTT; CDR3: CASSLGQSYDTQYF
V: TRBV10-3; J: TRBJ2-7; D: TRBD1; size: once; DNA: TGTGCCATCACTGGGACAGGACCCTACGAGCAGTACTTC; CDR3: CAITGTGPYEQYF